These 10 T cell receptor beta chains share one sample of origin, sequenced in a study of STAT3 mutations in large granular lymphocyte leukemia. Findings and limits, study-wide: At least one immunodominant TCR beta clonotype appeared in every T-cell large granular lymphocyte leukemia patient.

Sequencing was performed with immunoSEQ multiplex PCR; in TCRdb, only in-frame clones are kept and a portion is missing. In the table there are 8,500 to 11,000 clones, about 85% of which are singletons. Their antigens remain unidentified. Sequencing was carried out using peripheral blood mononuclear cells. The source of these receptors is a man in his 60s with T-cell large granular lymphocyte leukemia. Some clones in this sample may be carry-over from other donors' samples.

The chain combines TRBV11-1 with TRBJ2-5, with no clear D. Trimming removed 5 bases at V and 2 bases at J, with 6 bases between. Germline V gene lookup returns CDR1 SGHAT and CDR2 FQDESV (reference sequence). The CDR3 spans 12 residues. CDR3 DNA: TGTGCCAGCAGCCCTACTCAAGAGACCCAGTACTTC. Protein product: CASSPTQETQYF.

This clone showed up just once. V gene TRBV5-6 combines with J gene TRBJ2-2, with D unresolved. Germline V gives CDR1 SGHDT, CDR2 YYEEEE. This CDR3 spans 13 amino acids. Deletions cut 4 bases from V and 8 bases from J, with 12 bases between. CDR3 region: CASSPVPGGELFF. CDR3 coding DNA: TGTGCCAGCAGCCCTGTTCCAGGTGGGGAGCTGTTTTTT.

The chain is built from TRBV19 and TRBJ2-1; D not certain. V dropped 7 bases and J dropped 3 bases, with 13 bases sitting between them. The length of the CDR3 is 14 residues. The V gene's germline CDR1 is LNHDA and CDR2 SQIVND (reference sequence). CDR3 sequence (DNA): TGTGCCAGTAACGTGGGATACCGCTACAATGAGCAGTTCTTC. It is translated as CASNVGYRYNEQFF.

This clone was seen more than once but under ten times. The chain uses TRBV30 and TRBJ1-3; no clear D gene. Germline lookup yields CDR1 GTSNPN and CDR2 SVGIG (reference sequence). Trimming took off 0 bases at V and 0 bases at J, with 12 bases between the two ends. The CDR3 contains 16 residues. In DNA form, the CDR3 reads TGTGCCTGGAGTGTATCGGGAATATTCTCTGGAAACACCATATATTTT. It is translated as CAWSVSGIFSGNTIYF. The full variable domain, its missing parts supplied by reference TRBV30 and TRBJ1-3, is SQTIHQWPATLVQPVGSPLSLECTVEGTSNPNLYWYRQAAGRGLQLLFYSVGIGQISSEVPQNLSASRPQDRQFILSSKKLLLSDSGFYLCAWSVSGIFSGNTIYFGEGSWLTVV.

The V call is TRBV7-8, the J call TRBJ1-3; D is undetermined. CDR1 is SGHVS and CDR2 is FQNEAQ in the germline V gene. The CDR3 length is 13 residues. Trimming removed 4 bases from V and 2 bases from J, with 6 bases in between. The CDR3 nucleotides read TGTGCCAGCAGCTGGGATGCTGGAAACACCATATATTTT. Protein product: CASSWDAGNTIYF.

The V gene is TRBV5-1, the J gene TRBJ2-5, with 8 bases that match TRBD1. This CDR3 is built from 15 residues. With 5 bases clipped from V and 2 bases from J, the junction kept 8 bases outside the gene matches. Germline loops: CDR1 SGHRS, CDR2 YFSETQ. The CDR3 sequence: CASSSGQGIQETQYF. In DNA, the CDR3 is TGCGCCAGCAGTTCTGGACAGGGCATACAAGAGACCCAGTACTTC.

Here the CDR3 reads CASTQWAGGNTGELFF. CDR3 DNA sequence: TGTGCCAGCACCCAGTGGGCGGGAGGGAACACCGGGGAGCTGTTTTTT. The gene calls are TRBV5-6 and TRBJ2-2; 8 nucleotides line up with TRBD2. V lost 6 bases, J lost 1 base, and 8 bases stayed unmatched. Germline values: CDR1 SGHDT, CDR2 YYEEEE. The CDR3 runs 16 residues.

The chain recombines TRBV5-4 with TRBJ2-7, with 11 positions matching TRBD2. CDR1 is SGHNT, CDR2 YYREEE, per germline (reference sequence). The CDR3 has 16 residues. The V gene end was trimmed by 4 bases and the J gene end by 2 bases; junction bases not matched to a gene: 8. CDR3 amino acids: CASSLTSGRPPYEQYF. DNA for the CDR3: TGTGCCAGCAGCCTCACTAGCGGGAGACCTCCCTACGAGCAGTACTTC.

CDR3 nucleotides: TGTGCTAGTGGTTTGATCCGGGAGAACACCGGGGAGCTGTTTTTT. It encodes CASGLIRENTGELFF. The chain employs TRBV12-5 and TRBJ2-2; maybe TRBD2 (5 bases). The CDR3 loop spans 15 amino acids. V gave up 2 bases and J gave up 1 base, with 8 bases separating them. Germline V gives CDR1 LGHNT, CDR2 FRNRAP.

The chain combines TRBV29-1 with TRBJ2-1, with a weak D call TRBD2 (5 bases). The CDR3 extends over 12 amino acids. CDR1 and CDR2 (germline): SQVTM, ANQGSEA. V was shortened by 7 bases and J by 10 bases, with 17 bases between the two germline ends. CDR3 DNA: TGCAGCGGCCGAGCAATAGGAGGCGAGCAGTTCTTC. Translation: CSGRAIGGEQFF.